This passage covers 20 T cell receptor beta chains from one sample sequenced in a study of persistence of HIV-infected CD4 T cells. The libraries were made with immunoSEQ version 4 in survey mode. The repertoire was sequenced with immunoSEQ multiplex PCR; TCRdb's copy has only in-frame clones and lacks some. The sample lists almost 20,000 clones, 65% occurring once. Their cognate antigens are unknown. Overlapping HIV-1 Gag 15-mer peptides at about 1 ug per peptide per mL were used. Sorting of responding CD4+ T cells relied on upregulated CD40 ligand together with CD69. The specimen comprised CD4+ T cells sorted from PBMCs after roughly 18-hour stimulation, sampled from a patient who received antiretroviral therapy. The receptor source for this set is an adult woman with HIV who was CMV-seropositive.

The CDR3 DNA follows: TGTGCCAGCAGTCCGGACCGGACAGCTGGCTACACCTTC. Translation: CASSPDRTAGYTF. The chain recombines TRBV6-5 with TRBJ1-2; tentative D call: TRBD1 (6 bases). The CDR3 totals 13 residues. Deletions cut 5 bases from V and 7 bases from J, with 14 bases between. Germline values: CDR1 MNHEY, CDR2 SVGAGI.

The chain is built from TRBV12-3 or TRBV12-4 and TRBJ1-1; possibly TRBD1 for D (6 bases). The CDR3 sequence is 13 residues long. V lost 5 bases and J 6 bases, leaving 13 bases between the germline ends. CDR3 nucleotide sequence: TGTGCCAGCAGTAAACAGGGATCTCCTGAAGCTTTCTTT. Amino acid sequence: CASSKQGSPEAFF.

The genes are TRBV7-2 and TRBJ1-2; D is unclear. Germline CDR1 and CDR2: SGHTA and FQGNSA. The V end was cut by 1 base, the J end by 3 bases, with 6 bases between. The CDR3 length is 13 residues. The CDR3 DNA sequence: TGTGCCAGCAGCTTAGTCGGATACTATGGCTACACCTTC. Protein product: CASSLVGYYGYTF.

A few counts support this clone. The identical CDR3 is also encoded by other nucleotide sequences in the sample. The rearrangement links TRBV4-1 to TRBJ2-7, with 10 bases fitting TRBD1. This CDR3 contains 16 residues. The V gene end was trimmed by 3 bases and the J gene end by 3 bases; junction bases not matched to a gene: 8. CDR1 and CDR2 (germline): MGHRA, YSYEKL. CDR3: CASSQIPGQGYYEQYF. The DNA for the CDR3 is TGCGCCAGCAGCCAGATACCGGGACAGGGGTACTACGAGCAGTACTTC.

The rearrangement joins TRBV5-1 to TRBJ1-3; D call uncertain. This CDR3 spans 14 amino acids. The germline V gene encodes CDR1 SGHRS and CDR2 YFSETQ. The V end was cut by 2 bases, the J end by 4 bases, with 10 bases between. The DNA of the CDR3 is TGCGCCAGCAGCTTAGAACACGGGGGAAACACCATATATTTT. Amino acid sequence: CASSLEHGGNTIYF.

V gene TRBV27 combines with J gene TRBJ2-3, with 7 bases fitting TRBD2. The germline V gene has CDR1 MNHEY and CDR2 SMNVEV (reference sequence). The trim removed 2 bases at V and 0 bases at J, leaving 11 bases unmatched. The CDR3 is 18 residues long. The CDR3 loop is CASSLKVPGGGSTDTQYF. In nucleotides, the CDR3 is TGTGCCAGCAGTTTAAAGGTTCCTGGGGGGGGGAGCACAGATACGCAGTATTTT.

The count of this clone is one. V gene TRBV5-1 combines with J gene TRBJ2-5; D possibly corresponds to TRBD2 (6 bases). The CDR3 is 13 residues long. The V gene lost 2 bases and the J gene lost 1 base, with 6 bases spanning the gap. In germline, CDR1 is SGHRS, CDR2 YFSETQ. The CDR3 loop reads CASSFGGQETQYF. In DNA, the CDR3 is TGCGCCAGCAGCTTCGGGGGCCAAGAGACCCAGTACTTC. Full variable domain (remainder filled in from reference TRBV5-1 and TRBJ2-5): KAGVTQTPRYLIKTRGQQVTLSCSPISGHRSVSWYQQTPGQGLQFLFEYFSETQRNKGNFPGRFSGRQFSNSRSEMNVSTLELGDSALYLCASSFGGQETQYFGPGTRLLVL.

This clone was detected only once. The chain combines TRBV25-1 with TRBJ2-5, with 11 bases that match TRBD1. From germline, CDR1 is MGHDK and CDR2 SYGVNS. After removal of 4 bases from V and 5 bases from J, the junction contained 6 bases not matched to a gene. The CDR3 sequence is 15 residues long. CDR3 sequence reads: CASSARTGGGETQYF. The CDR3 DNA follows: TGTGCCAGCAGTGCCCGGACAGGGGGCGGGGAGACCCAGTACTTC.

The genes are TRBV3-1 (or the pseudogene TRBV3-2) and TRBJ1-3, with unresolved D. The CDR3 is 14 residues long. Looked up from germline, CDR1 is LGHDT and CDR2 is YNNKEL (reference sequence). With 1 base removed from V and 3 bases from J, the gap between germline ends came to 7 bases. The CDR3 nucleotides read TGTGCCAGCAGCCAAGGTCACCTTGGAAACACCATATATTTT. Protein product: CASSQGHLGNTIYF.

The chain carries TRBV7-8 and TRBJ1-2; TRBD1 might be the D (5 bases). V was cut by 2 bases and J by 0 bases, with 7 bases left in between. This CDR3 has 14 residues. Germline CDR1 SGHVS, CDR2 FQNEAQ. CDR3 sequence reads: CASSLSGANYGYTF. The CDR3 DNA reads as TGTGCCAGCAGCTTATCGGGGGCTAACTATGGCTACACCTTC.

The CDR3 DNA reads as TGTGCCAGCAGGGGACAGGGAACCAGAGAAGCTTTCTTT. Protein product: CASRGQGTREAFF. The chain joins TRBV2 to TRBJ1-1; 9 bases fit TRBD1. The CDR3 runs 13 residues. J was trimmed by 8 bases and V by 6 bases; bases with no gene match: 7. Germline V gene data show CDR1 as SNHLY and CDR2 as FYNNEI.

This sequence joins TRBV7-9 and TRBJ1-2; D is undetermined. The CDR3 covers 12 residues. V dropped 4 bases and J dropped 4 bases, with 7 bases sitting between them. Germline V gene data show CDR1 as SEHNR and CDR2 as FQNEAQ (reference sequence). DNA for the CDR3: TGTGCCAGCAGCTCAATCTTCTATGGCTACACCTTC. Its protein product is CASSSIFYGYTF.

The chain has TRBV9 and TRBJ2-6; D not certain. Germline V gene sequence: CDR1 SGDLS, CDR2 YYNGEE. CDR3 length equals 17 residues. V was cut by 4 bases and J by 1 base, with 15 bases left in between. The CDR3 here is CASSQQASWSGANVLTF. In nucleotides, the CDR3 is TGTGCCAGCAGCCAACAAGCTTCGTGGTCTGGGGCCAACGTCCTGACTTTC.

This clone is a singleton in its sample. V usage is TRBV5-1 and J usage is TRBJ2-7; D possibly corresponds to TRBD1 (6 bases). CDR3 length: 13 amino acids. Germline V gives CDR1 SGHRS, CDR2 YFSETQ. V lost 3 bases to trimming and J lost 6 bases, with 13 bases between them. The CDR3 protein is CASSYTGISEQYV. CDR3 nucleotide sequence: TGCGCCAGCAGCTACACAGGGATCTCCGAGCAGTACGTC.

By share of the sample, this clone is medium-sized. V gene TRBV12-5 combines with J gene TRBJ2-7; D is undetermined. Per the germline V gene, CDR1 is LGHNT and CDR2 is FRNRAP. The V and J ends lost 0 bases and 4 bases respectively, with 4 bases between them. This CDR3 is 12 amino acids long. The CDR3 reads CASGLVEYEQYF. The CDR3 nucleotides are TGTGCTAGTGGTTTGGTTGAATACGAGCAGTACTTC.

This chain joins TRBV2 and TRBJ2-3; 7 positions match TRBD2. V lost 5 bases and J lost 1; bases outside the gene matches: 6. From germline, CDR1 is SNHLY and CDR2 FYNNEI. This CDR3 has 15 amino acids. CDR3 loop: CASSPRAGGTDTQYF. CDR3 nucleotide sequence: TGTGCCAGCAGTCCCCGGGCGGGGGGCACAGATACGCAGTATTTT.

This clone was found once. This rearrangement joins TRBV27 to TRBJ2-3; weak D call: TRBD2 (6 bases). The CDR3 has 14 amino acids. Germline V gives CDR1 MNHEY, CDR2 SMNVEV (reference sequence). The V and J ends lost 3 bases and 2 bases respectively, with 9 bases between them. The CDR3 reads CASSFTGLTDTQYF. The CDR3 coding sequence is TGTGCCAGCAGTTTTACGGGACTCACAGATACGCAGTATTTT.

The chain joins TRBV5-4 to TRBJ2-3; D is perhaps TRBD1 (6 bases). V was clipped by 2 bases and J by 2 bases, with 15 bases between them. This CDR3 contains 16 residues. Germline V lookup: CDR1 SGHNT, CDR2 YYREEE (reference sequence). The CDR3 region has the DNA TGTGCCAGCAGCTTTAAGCTAGGGGGAATCACAGATACGCAGTATTTT. It specifies CASSFKLGGITDTQYF.

V usage is TRBV18 and J usage is TRBJ1-2, with TRBD1 identical over 7 bases. Trimming took 3 bases from V and 5 from J; bases not matched to a gene: 18. The CDR3 is 18 residues long. CDR1 and CDR2 (germline): KGHSH, LQKENI. The CDR3 DNA sequence: TGTGCCAGCTCACCGATAAGACCCGGGACAGACCCCTTTTATGGCTACACCTTC. Encoded protein: CASSPIRPGTDPFYGYTF.

The rearrangement links TRBV28 to TRBJ1-3; D gene ambiguous. The CDR3 sequence is 13 residues long. V was cut by 5 bases and J by 1 base, with 6 bases left in between. CDR1 MDHEN and CDR2 SYDVKM come from the germline V gene. Here the CDR3 DNA reads TGTGCCAGCAGTCACGAATCTGGAAACACCATATATTTT. It encodes CASSHESGNTIYF.